The rows below give T cell receptor beta chains drawn from one sample of a study of blood T cell repertoires in COVID-19. Using immunoSEQ multiplex PCR, the repertoire was profiled, and TCRdb retains in-frame clones only, with some absent. The profile covers around 100,000 clones, with more than 80% appearing a single time and approximately 3.5% taken by the ten largest. Material: peripheral blood. The receptor source for this set is a woman aged 55 to 70 with acute or convalescent COVID-19. Each CDR3 is given without its conserved first and last residue. Fields, in order: D gene, V gene, J gene, CDR3 length, CDR3 protein. D genes are given only for firm matches.

.	TRBV19	TRBJ1-2	13	ASSTGSQANYGYT
.	TRBV7-9	TRBJ1-5	12	ASSLDGGQTPQH
.	TRBV19	TRBJ1-1	12	ASTLGGMNTEAF
.	TRBV30	TRBJ1-1	12	AWSPSFPNTEAF
TRBD2	TRBV7-2	TRBJ2-3	16	ASSLAPFGAGEGDTQY
TRBD1	TRBV28	TRBJ1-3	14	ASSEGQGARGNTIY
.	TRBV25-1	TRBJ1-5	10	ASSIGNQPQH
.	TRBV6-4	TRBJ2-2	12	ASITHRRSGELF
.	TRBV5-1	TRBJ1-1	12	ASSLWGQGTEAF
TRBD2	TRBV4-1	TRBJ2-1	14	ASSQGASGSYNEQF
TRBD1	TRBV30	TRBJ1-5	12	AWSLGTAEQPQH
.	TRBV9	TRBJ2-2	14	ASSVKSVANTGELF
.	TRBV3-1/TRBV3-2	TRBJ2-7	14	ASSRRIAFSSYEQY
TRBD1	TRBV3-1/TRBV3-2	TRBJ1-3	14	ASSQVGRGLGNTIY
.	TRBV6-1	TRBJ1-2	11	ASSEGQNYGYT
.	TRBV3-1/TRBV3-2	TRBJ1-2	14	ASSQGSRGLNYGYT
.	TRBV19	TRBJ2-3	13	ASSLRHISTDTQY
.	TRBV3-1/TRBV3-2	TRBJ2-5	13	ASSQGFAGQETQY
.	TRBV12-5	TRBJ1-1	13	ASGLVLGGYTEAF
.	TRBV18	TRBJ2-1	12	ASSRTGGNDEQF
.	TRBV5-6	TRBJ1-2	14	ASFDPLAGEGYGYT
.	TRBV30	TRBJ1-5	11	AWKGAGNQPQH
.	TRBV19	TRBJ2-7	11	ASSRGGSYEQY